This T cell receptor (beta chain) was recorded in a study of blood T cell repertoires in COVID-19. About the study: Samples of COVID-19 (acute and convalescent) were obtained from the United States, Italy and Spain. T cells, B-cell-depleted T cells, or PBMCs provided the cDNA or gDNA that served as material.

Trimming cost V 7 bases and J 7 bases, with 13 bases left between them. This CDR3 is 13 amino acids long. Germline V gives CDR1 SNHLY, CDR2 FYNNEI. Original methodology: It was from reference gene primer amplification that nucleated cell counts were estimated. TCRdb keeps only in-frame clones here, not all; method: immunoSEQ multiplex PCR. The V and J calls and clone size come from that table; D and trimming were worked out from the DNA. The profile shows over 110,000 clones, around 89% of them singletons. There are a few counts of this clone. This clonotype was obtained from a human donor in a cohort sampled during active COVID-19. The specimen sequenced was peripheral blood. The gene calls are TRBV2 and TRBJ2-2, with no clear D. This CDR3 reads CASTRKAGGELFF. The CDR3 DNA reads as TGTGCCAGCACAAGAAAAGCTGGCGGGGAGCTGTTTTTT.